These T cell receptor beta chains were read from a single sample in a study of blood T cell repertoires in COVID-19. Clones were read by immunoSEQ multiplex PCR, and TCRdb kept only the in-frame ones, dropping some. The data contain tens of thousands of clones, around 84% of them singletons. The sequencing sample was made of peripheral blood. These receptors all come from a woman at least 80 years old in a cohort sampled during active or convalescent COVID-19. CDR3s include the opening cysteine and the closing phenylalanine or tryptophan. Each record gives: CDR3 DNA, CDR3 protein, clone size, V gene, D gene, J gene. D genes are given only for firm matches. Clone sizes are given selectively: once, few, many, or a class where the clone is expanded.

TGTGCCAGCACCCTGGGCAGGGCGAACACTGAAGCTTTCTTT CASTLGRANTEAFF - TRBV7-9 - TRBJ1-1
TGTGCCTGGAGCGGGACAGCTCGACTGGGTGGCTACACCTTC CAWSGTARLGGYTF - TRBV30 TRBD1 TRBJ1-2
TGCGCCAGCAGCTTGAAGGCAGGGAATAATGAGCAGTTCTTC CASSLKAGNNEQFF - TRBV5-1 - TRBJ2-1
TGTGCTAGCAGCTCCAATAGCGCGAACCAAGAGACCCAGTACTTC CASSSNSANQETQYF once TRBV7-7 - TRBJ2-5
TGTGCCAGCAGCACGGGACAGGGGAACACTGAAGCTTTCTTT CASSTGQGNTEAFF - TRBV25-1 TRBD1 TRBJ1-1
TGCGCCAGCAGCTTCCCAGCGGGCGAGCAGTTCTTC CASSFPAGEQFF - TRBV5-1 - TRBJ2-1
TGTGCCAGCAGCGCGACTAGCGGGATCTACAATGAGCAGTTCTTC CASSATSGIYNEQFF - TRBV5-4 TRBD2 TRBJ2-1
TGTGCCAGCGACAGGGGGCTTTCAGAAGCTTTCTTT CASDRGLSEAFF once TRBV7-9 TRBD1 TRBJ1-1
TGCGCCAGCAGCACCGCTAGCGGGAGGGCCCGAGAGACCCAGTACTTC CASSTASGRARETQYF - TRBV5-1 TRBD2 TRBJ2-5
TGTGCCACCAGCAGAGCCGTAAGGACATACCGGGGAGGGGAGCAGTACTTC CATSRAVRTYRGGEQYF - TRBV15 TRBD2 TRBJ2-7
TGTGCCAGCAGCGAAGTGACGGGAGGCTCGACAGATACGCAGTATTTT CASSEVTGGSTDTQYF few TRBV7-9 TRBD2 TRBJ2-3
TGTGCCAGCCGCCCCAGGGGCGACCTCTACGAGCAGTACTTC CASRPRGDLYEQYF - TRBV2 - TRBJ2-7
TGTGCCAGCAGCTTGGGGGGGCGGAACACTGAAGCTTTCTTT CASSLGGRNTEAFF - TRBV11-2 - TRBJ1-1
TGTGCCAGCAGCCAAGATTCGAGACCCAGCGGGACCCAGTACTTC CASSQDSRPSGTQYF - TRBV3-1/TRBV3-2 - TRBJ2-5
TGTGCCAGCAGTGAAAGCAGGGATAATTCACCCCTCCACTTT CASSESRDNSPLHF - TRBV6-1 - TRBJ1-6
TGTGCCAGCATCCTGACAGGGGGCAGGGATACGCAGTATTTT CASILTGGRDTQYF - TRBV6-5 TRBD1 TRBJ2-3
TGTGCCAGCAGCCAAGTAAGAGGACTACGCTACAATGAGCAGTTCTTC CASSQVRGLRYNEQFF - TRBV3-1/TRBV3-2 - TRBJ2-1
TGTGCCACCAGCCGGGATCGGGATAGCAATCAGCCCCAGCATTTT CATSRDRDSNQPQHF once TRBV24-1 - TRBJ1-5
TGTGCCAGCAGCCCCCGGGACAGGCCTAAAGAGCAGTACTTC CASSPRDRPKEQYF once TRBV3-1/TRBV3-2 TRBD1 TRBJ2-7
TGTGCCAGTAGTATTCTTTTCGCCGGGACAGGGGTATCAAGTGGGAGCAATCAGCCCCAGCATTTT CASSILFAGTGVSSGSNQPQHF few TRBV19 TRBD1 TRBJ1-5
TGTGCCAGCATCAAAGCTACAGTAAACTATGGCTACACCTTC CASIKATVNYGYTF - TRBV5-8 - TRBJ1-2
TGCGCCAGCAGCCAAGTAGTGGGCAATCAGCCCCAGCATTTT CASSQVVGNQPQHF - TRBV4-1 - TRBJ1-5
TGTGCCAGCAGTGCATCAAGTCAGGGGGACGTTGGCTACACCTTC CASSASSQGDVGYTF - TRBV28 TRBD1 TRBJ1-2
TGTGCCAGTAGTATTATACTAGCGGGAGAGGTTAAAGAGACCCAGTACTTC CASSIILAGEVKETQYF - TRBV19 TRBD2 TRBJ2-5
TGTGCCAGCAGCCCGGGACAGAAGAAAGAGACCCAGTACTTC CASSPGQKKETQYF - TRBV7-3 TRBD1 TRBJ2-5
TGTGCCAGCAGCCCCGGGACAGCATCGATCTATGGCTACACCTTC CASSPGTASIYGYTF - TRBV5-4 TRBD1 TRBJ1-2
TGTGCCAGCAGCCGAGGCCGGACAGGGTTTTTCTCTGGGGCCAACGTCCTGACTTTC CASSRGRTGFFSGANVLTF - TRBV3-1/TRBV3-2 TRBD1 TRBJ2-6
TGTGCCACTAACCAAAACAGGGGACCTTACTATGGCTACACCTTC CATNQNRGPYYGYTF - TRBV15 TRBD1 TRBJ1-2
TGCAGCGTTAAACTGGACAGCCAGAACTATGGCTACACCTTC CSVKLDSQNYGYTF - TRBV29-1 - TRBJ1-2
TGTGCCAGCAGAGGGGGGACAGCTATATCCCCCCTCCACTTT CASRGGTAISPLHF - TRBV2 TRBD1 TRBJ1-6
TGTGCCAGCAGCTTACAGGGGGGCGGCAATCAGCCCCAGCATTTT CASSLQGGGNQPQHF - TRBV7-9 TRBD1 TRBJ1-5
TGTGCCAGCAGTACTAGACAGGGGACAACTAATGAAAAACTGTTTTTT CASSTRQGTTNEKLFF - TRBV2 TRBD1 TRBJ1-4
TGTGCCAGCACCCCCTCGGGTTCCCCTAATGAAAAACTGTTTTTT CASTPSGSPNEKLFF - TRBV5-8 - TRBJ1-4
TGTGCCAGCCTCGAACAGGGTTCGAACACCGGGGAGCTGTTTTTT CASLEQGSNTGELFF - TRBV28 - TRBJ2-2
TGCGCCAGCAGCCCCCTCCGGGCAGGGGTGAACACTGAAGCTTTCTTT CASSPLRAGVNTEAFF - TRBV10-1 - TRBJ1-1
TGCGCCAGCAGCTTGCATCGGGTAGCTAACTATGGCTACACCTTC CASSLHRVANYGYTF - TRBV5-1 - TRBJ1-2
TGCAGCGTTTATGGACATACCTACGAGCAGTACTTC CSVYGHTYEQYF - TRBV29-1 - TRBJ2-7
TGTGCCAGCAGTTTAGTGAGGGGGCTCAGCTATGGCTACACCTTC CASSLVRGLSYGYTF - TRBV28 TRBD1 TRBJ1-2
TGTGCCAGCAGCCCCGTAGCGCTCAGGACCACCGGGGAGCTGTTTTTT CASSPVALRTTGELFF - TRBV5-6 - TRBJ2-2
TGTGCCAGCAGCCAAGTAACAGGGGGCGCTGGGTATAATTCACCCCTCCACTTT CASSQVTGGAGYNSPLHF - TRBV3-1/TRBV3-2 TRBD1 TRBJ1-6
TGTGCCAGCAGCGTTGGGACAGGGAGTCAGCCCCAGCATTTT CASSVGTGSQPQHF few TRBV2 TRBD1 TRBJ1-5
TGTGCCATCACCGGACTAGCGGGAGTGGGCAATGAGCAGTTCTTC CAITGLAGVGNEQFF - TRBV10-3 TRBD2 TRBJ2-1
TGTGCCTGGAGTCCCACCTACAATGAGCAGTTCTTC CAWSPTYNEQFF - TRBV30 - TRBJ2-1
TGTGCCAGCCACGGGGGTATTGAAACCGGGGAGCTGTTTTTT CASHGGIETGELFF once TRBV2 - TRBJ2-2
TGTGCCAGCACCTACACTGGGCAGGGGGCGCGGGGAGCTTTCTTT CASTYTGQGARGAFF - TRBV6-6 TRBD1 TRBJ1-1